Given below is one T cell receptor (beta chain) in context. Antigen specificity is unknown. Clones were read by immunoSEQ multiplex PCR, and TCRdb kept only the in-frame ones, dropping some. The table includes about 120,000 clones, roughly 88% detected once. Trimming shortened V by 4 bases and J by 0 bases, and 8 bases separated the two germline ends. CDR1 and CDR2 from the germline V gene are SGHRS and YFSETQ. The CDR3 has 14 residues. The data were obtained in a study of T cell responses to AZD1222 COVID-19 vaccine. Study outcomes and limitations: At baseline, seropositivity was found in only 5 to 7 AZD1222 recipients. With two AZD1222 doses given, Spike-specific TCR breadth and depth both rose. The donors showed a predominance of white British ancestry and of females, with possible underestimation of clonal diversity.

This chain links TRBV5-1 with TRBJ1-3; no clear D. Sequenced here: peripheral blood, sampled on day 0 of AZD1222 vaccination. This TCR derives from an adult in good health. Written as DNA, the CDR3 is TGCGCCAGCAGCCCCCAGGTCTCTGGAAACACCATATATTTT. Translating gives CASSPQVSGNTIYF.